The next 27 T cell receptor beta chains were all read from a single sample in a study of T-cell reconstitution after alpha-beta-depleted transplantation in children. A TCRbeta library incorporating unique molecular identifiers was prepared. A single record per CDR3 protein comes from TCRdb applying MiXCR to the PCR reads. The profile shows 700,000 or so distinct CDR3 sequences, around 14% of them singletons. Material: PBMCs, obtained before TCRalphabeta/CD19-depleted stem cell transplant. These receptor sequences come from a girl aged 2-15 years with congenital amegakaryocytic thrombocytopenia, due to receive a stem cell transplant.

This clonotype has a count of ten or more. The chain carries TRBV15 and TRBJ1-3; 8 positions match TRBD1. Trimming cost V 4 bases and J 4 bases; bases outside gene matches: 3. Germline V gene data show CDR1 as LNHNV and CDR2 as YYDKDF (reference sequence). The CDR3 totals 14 residues. CDR3 bases: TGTGCCACCAGCAACTGGACAGGGGGAAACACCATATATTTT. Protein sequence: CATSNWTGGNTIYF.

This clonotype has a count of ten or more. The rearrangement joins TRBV6-5 to TRBJ2-5, with 11 bases aligning to TRBD2. V lost 4 bases, J lost 5 bases, and 6 bases stayed unmatched. This CDR3 has 15 residues. Per germline, CDR1 MNHEY and CDR2 SVGAGI. CDR3: CASSSLAGDGETQYF. CDR3 coding DNA: TGTGCCAGCAGTTCACTAGCGGGAGATGGGGAGACCCAGTACTTC.

The V gene is TRBV5-1, the J gene TRBJ2-3; TRBD2 is a possible D gene (6 bases). The CDR3 is made up of 15 amino acids. V lost 3 bases and J lost 0, with 11 bases in between. Looked up from germline, CDR1 is SGHRS and CDR2 is YFSETQ. This CDR3 reads CASSYTLASTDTQYF. DNA for the CDR3: TGCGCCAGCAGCTACACGCTAGCGAGCACAGATACGCAGTATTTT.

The chain recombines TRBV28 with TRBJ2-4; no reliable D call. This CDR3 is 17 amino acids long. CDR1 is MDHEN and CDR2 is SYDVKM in the germline V gene. The V end lost 5 bases, the J end lost 0 bases, and 17 bases lay between the germline ends. CDR3 residues: CASSPTKGPKAKNIQYF. The CDR3 bases are TGTGCCAGCAGTCCGACCAAAGGACCCAAAGCCAAAAACATTCAGTACTTC.

This clonotype was seen at least ten times. The V gene is TRBV20-1, the J gene TRBJ2-1; D may be TRBD2 (5 bases). Trimming stripped 3 bases from V and 1 base from J, with 10 bases between. Germline assignment: CDR1 DFQATT and CDR2 SNEGSKA (reference sequence). The CDR3 sequence is 14 residues long. CDR3 in DNA: TGCAGTGCTAGGGGAGCGGTGTCCTACAATGAGCAGTTCTTC. Amino acid sequence: CSARGAVSYNEQFF.

This clonotype was observed many times. The chain joins TRBV20-1 to TRBJ2-1; D is unclear. The CDR3 is 14 amino acids. V lost 3 bases and J lost 7, with 16 bases in between. The germline V gene has CDR1 DFQATT and CDR2 SNEGSKA (reference sequence). The CDR3 protein is CSASRTRVTNEQFF. The CDR3 DNA sequence: TGCAGTGCTAGTAGGACGCGCGTAACAAATGAGCAGTTCTTC.

At least ten counts were recorded for this clonotype. V and J are TRBV20-1 and TRBJ2-7; 8 positions match TRBD1. This CDR3 is built from 13 residues. Germline V CDR1 and CDR2: DFQATT, SNEGSKA (reference sequence). V lost 7 bases to trimming and J lost 7 bases; unmatched junction nucleotides: 12. The chain's CDR3 is CSVSGQGLREQYF. As DNA, the CDR3 is TGCAGTGTATCCGGACAGGGTTTGAGGGAGCAGTACTTC.

This chain uses TRBV4-1 with TRBJ2-7; TRBD2 aligns across 7 bases. Trimming removed 0 bases from V and 6 bases from J; junction bases left unmatched: 5. Germline lookup yields CDR1 MGHRA and CDR2 YSYEKL. This CDR3 is 14 amino acids long. CDR3 amino acids: CASSQDPSGTEQYF. CDR3 DNA: TGCGCCAGCAGCCAAGATCCCAGCGGGACCGAGCAGTACTTC.

The chain couples TRBV4-1 to TRBJ2-7, with TRBD2 matching over 13 bases. Germline lookup yields CDR1 MGHRA and CDR2 YSYEKL. V lost 4 bases to trimming and J lost 6 bases; unmatched junction nucleotides: 6. The CDR3 has 15 residues. The CDR3 region has the DNA TGCGCCAGCAGCCCCCGGACTAGCGGGAGATCCGAGCAGTACTTC. It codes for CASSPRTSGRSEQYF.

J is TRBJ1-5 and V is TRBV10-3; perhaps TRBD1 as D (6 bases). Germline V gene data show CDR1 as ENHRY and CDR2 as SYGVKD. Trimming pared 6 bases from V and 4 bases from J, leaving 10 bases between. The length of the CDR3 is 13 residues. CDR3 protein: CAIREGGNQPQHF. CDR3 coding DNA: TGTGCCATCAGGGAGGGGGGAAATCAGCCCCAGCATTTT.

In this sample, this clonotype turned up many times. The chain employs TRBV29-1 and TRBJ2-1, with D unresolved. The germline gives CDR1 SQVTM, CDR2 ANQGSEA. This CDR3 contains 15 residues. The V end was cut by 0 bases, the J end by 2 bases, with 11 bases between. CDR3 nucleotide sequence: TGCAGCGTTGAAGATTCCCCGTTACCCTACAATGAGCAGTTCTTC. It encodes CSVEDSPLPYNEQFF.

This clonotype occurred many times. J is TRBJ2-2 and V is TRBV5-1; D is unresolved. This CDR3 contains 16 residues. Germline loops: CDR1 SGHRS, CDR2 YFSETQ. V was cut by 0 bases and J by 1 base, with 10 bases left in between. The CDR3 DNA reads as TGCGCCAGCAGCTTGGTAACCGGAAGGAACACCGGGGAGCTGTTTTTT. It specifies CASSLVTGRNTGELFF.

This clonotype was counted ten times or more. The J gene is TRBJ2-1, the V gene TRBV20-1, with 11 nucleotides matching TRBD2. Trimming took 0 bases from V and 2 from J; bases not matched to a gene: 15. This CDR3 spans 20 amino acids. CDR1 DFQATT and CDR2 SNEGSKA come from the germline V gene (reference sequence). The CDR3 protein is CSARDLTSGGIPITYNEQFF. The CDR3 DNA reads as TGCAGTGCTAGAGATTTAACTAGCGGGGGTATCCCTATAACCTACAATGAGCAGTTCTTC.

The V gene is TRBV12-3 or TRBV12-4, the J gene TRBJ1-1; tentative D call: TRBD1 (5 bases). V was pared by 4 bases and J by 5 bases, with 17 bases between. The CDR3 spans 15 residues. CDR3 loop: CASSSGRDPNTEAFF. CDR3 DNA sequence: TGTGCCAGCAGTTCTGGAAGGGACCCGAATACTGAAGCTTTCTTT.

This clonotype appeared many times. CDR3 sequence reads: CSARDPFESEQFF. CDR3 in DNA: TGCAGTGCTAGAGACCCCTTTGAGAGTGAGCAGTTCTTC. V gene TRBV20-1 combines with J gene TRBJ2-1; D gene ambiguous. The CDR3 length is 13 residues. From germline, CDR1 is DFQATT and CDR2 SNEGSKA (reference sequence). Between the trimmed V and J ends, which lost 0 bases and 9 bases, there was a span of 12 bases.

There are a few counts of this clonotype. V usage is TRBV5-1 and J usage is TRBJ2-2, with 11 bases matching TRBD1. Germline assignment: CDR1 SGHRS and CDR2 YFSETQ. The CDR3 covers 19 residues. The J segment lost 5 bases and the V segment lost 2 bases, leaving 14 bases of the junction unmatched. This CDR3 is CASSFHTMDRGQRTGELFF. CDR3 sequence (DNA): TGCGCCAGCAGCTTTCATACTATGGACAGGGGGCAACGAACCGGGGAGCTGTTTTTT.

V and J are TRBV9 and TRBJ2-2, with TRBD1 matching over 7 bases. J gave up 5 bases and V 4 bases, and 8 bases lay outside the gene matches. CDR3 length equals 15 residues. Looked up from germline, CDR1 is SGDLS and CDR2 is YYNGEE. This chain's CDR3 is CASSLRDRLTGELFF. CDR3 coding DNA: TGTGCCAGCAGCCTCCGGGACAGACTTACCGGGGAGCTGTTTTTT.

This clonotype has a count of ten or more. CDR3 nucleotide sequence: TGCGCCAGCAGCTTCACGAGAGGGACTAATGAAAAACTGTTTTTT. Its protein product is CASSFTRGTNEKLFF. V is TRBV5-1 and J is TRBJ1-4; D is uncertain. CDR1 SGHRS and CDR2 YFSETQ come from the germline V gene. The CDR3 loop spans 15 amino acids. V lost 2 bases and J lost 2, with 10 bases in between.

This clonotype was detected ten times or more. The chain couples TRBV7-9 to TRBJ2-1; 7 bases agree with TRBD2. This CDR3 is 14 amino acids long. CDR1 is SEHNR and CDR2 is FQNEAQ in the germline V gene (reference sequence). J gave up 7 bases and V 7 bases, and 10 bases lay outside the gene matches. In nucleotides, the CDR3 is TGTGCCAGCATGGGAATAGCGGGTGTAAATGAGCAGTTCTTC. Its protein product is CASMGIAGVNEQFF.

The genes are TRBV4-1 and TRBJ2-7; TRBD1 agrees at 7 bases. The junction had 9 bases not matched to a gene; V was cut back by 3 bases and J by 4 bases. From germline, CDR1 is MGHRA and CDR2 YSYEKL. The CDR3 length is 15 residues. The CDR3 DNA reads as TGCGCCAGCAGCCATAGAGGACAGGAGCGGTACGAGCAGTACTTC. As protein: CASSHRGQERYEQYF.

The table lists this clonotype with a few counts. In DNA form, the CDR3 reads TGTGCCAGCAGCCAGCAGGAGGGGAACACCATATATTTT. Translating it yields CASSQQEGNTIYF. This chain connects TRBV3-1 to TRBJ1-3; the D gene is possibly TRBD1 (5 bases). Germline V gives CDR1 LGHDT, CDR2 YNNKEL (reference sequence). V lost 3 bases, J lost 7 bases, and 10 bases lay in between. The CDR3 has 13 amino acids.

This clonotype appeared a few times. The chain combines TRBV15 with TRBJ2-7; D unclear. The V gene lost 0 bases and the J gene lost 6 bases, with 15 bases spanning the gap. The germline gives CDR1 LNHNV, CDR2 YYDKDF (reference sequence). The length of the CDR3 is 15 residues. CDR3 amino acids: CATSRDLDGKGEQYF. The CDR3 bases are TGTGCCACCAGCAGAGATCTAGACGGAAAGGGCGAGCAGTACTTC.

This clonotype was seen ten or more times. The rearrangement joins TRBV10-2 to TRBJ2-1; 9 bases are shared with TRBD1. With V trimmed by 5 bases and J by 13 bases, 3 bases remained unmatched. The CDR3 runs 11 residues. Germline CDR1 is WSHSY and CDR2 is SAAADI. CDR3 residues: CASSPGQGQFF. In DNA, the CDR3 is TGCGCCAGCAGTCCGGGACAGGGACAGTTCTTC.

The chain joins TRBV11-1 to TRBJ2-2, with D tentatively TRBD1 (6 bases). The ends were cut back, 6 bases at V and 7 bases at J, with 24 bases in the middle. The CDR3 sequence is 17 residues long. CDR1 and CDR2 from the germline V gene are SGHAT and FQDESV (reference sequence). This CDR3 reads CASRGGTVPRLGGELFF. The CDR3 coding sequence is TGTGCCAGCAGAGGGGGTACGGTACCCCGTCTCGGCGGGGAGCTGTTTTTT.

This clonotype was picked up many times. V gene TRBV10-3 combines with J gene TRBJ2-2, with 7 positions matching TRBD2. The CDR3 is 17 amino acids. CDR1 and CDR2 (germline): ENHRY, SYGVKD. Trimming took 3 bases from V and 5 from J; bases not matched to a gene: 12. CDR3 coding DNA: TGTGCCATCAGTGATCCCCTAGATAGTAGCGGGACCGGGGAGCTGTTTTTT. Its protein is CAISDPLDSSGTGELFF.

At least ten counts were recorded for this clonotype. The gene calls are TRBV10-3 and TRBJ2-1; D call uncertain. The germline V gene has CDR1 ENHRY and CDR2 SYGVKD. The germline V and J ends were trimmed by 2 bases and 8 bases, with 4 bases remaining between them. The CDR3 runs to 11 residues. The CDR3 bases are TGTGCCATCAGTGAGGCTTATGAGCAGTTCTTC. Protein: CAISEAYEQFF.

Concerning this clonotype: Being one base from a much bigger clone, this may be a read error. The chain has TRBV20-1 and TRBJ2-5; the D gene is possibly TRBD2 (6 bases). Germline CDR1 reads DFQATT; CDR2 reads SNEGSKA (reference sequence). The CDR3 length is 12 residues. CDR3 loop: CNAKVAGETQYF. DNA for the CDR3: TGCAATGCGAAGGTGGCGGGGGAGACCCAGTACTTC.